The present entry profiles one T cell receptor (beta chain) with its context. Per the original data handling: Nucleated cell number was recorded as an estimate derived from reference gene primer amplification. The protocol was immunoSEQ multiplex PCR, while the TCRdb copy is restricted to in-frame clones and leaves out a portion. V, J and clone size were drawn from that table, and D and trimming were deduced from the DNA. Of 240,000 or so clones listed, about 73% are singletons. These data originate in a study of blood T cell repertoires in COVID-19. For the study at large: The samples span acute and convalescent COVID-19 from the United States, Italy and Spain. T cells, B-cell-depleted T cells, or PBMCs supplied cDNA or gDNA.

Per germline, CDR1 MRHNA and CDR2 SNTAGT. The V end lost 5 bases, the J end lost 8 bases, and 18 bases lay between the germline ends. This CDR3 comprises 14 residues. This TCR derives from a woman older than 75 with acute or convalescent COVID-19. The specimen was peripheral blood. J is TRBJ1-2 and V is TRBV6-4, with a weak D call TRBD1 (6 bases). The CDR3 here is CASSSDRLARGYTF. The CDR3 DNA is TGTGCCAGCAGTTCAGACAGGCTCGCGCGGGGCTACACCTTC.